This T cell receptor (beta chain) appears in the sequencing data of a study of T cell changes during pregnancy in multiple sclerosis. The germline V and J ends were trimmed by 1 base and 6 bases, with 13 bases remaining between them. Germline CDR1 is MNHEY and CDR2 is SMNVEV (reference sequence). This CDR3 comprises 15 residues. Profiled with immunoSEQ multiplex PCR; TCRdb holds only in-frame clones, not every one. This table has under 100,000 clones, roughly 96% appearing once. V and J are TRBV27 and TRBJ2-1; unclear D gene. Sequencing was performed on peripheral blood, taken in the second trimester of pregnancy. The sequence was collected from a female donor with multiple sclerosis, enrolled in a pregnancy study. CDR3 nucleotide sequence: TGTGCCAGCAGTTTATTAGAAACCCCCGCCAATGAGCAGTTCTTC. The encoded protein is CASSLLETPANEQFF.